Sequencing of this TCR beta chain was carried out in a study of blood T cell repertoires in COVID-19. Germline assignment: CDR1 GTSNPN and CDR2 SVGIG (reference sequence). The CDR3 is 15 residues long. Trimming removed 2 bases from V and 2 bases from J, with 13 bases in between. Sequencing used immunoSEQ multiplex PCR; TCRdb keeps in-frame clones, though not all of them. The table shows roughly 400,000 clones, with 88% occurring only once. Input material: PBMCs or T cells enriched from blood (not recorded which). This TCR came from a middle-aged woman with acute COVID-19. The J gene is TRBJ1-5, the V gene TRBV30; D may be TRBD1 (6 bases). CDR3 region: CAWSSTGRGNQPQHF. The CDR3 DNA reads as TGTGCCTGGAGTTCCACAGGGAGAGGCAATCAGCCCCAGCATTTT.